The T cell receptor beta chain described here comes from a study of vaccination and CD4 T cells after COVID-19. In the study overall: The convalescents comprised six males and four females, two of them Hispanic. The interval from dose two to post-vaccine sampling had a median of about 66 days, and it ranged from 14 to 241. Cultures designated as controls were supplied with a CEFX pool, an HIV-1 Nef pool, or no peptide.

Turning to this clonotype: Antigen unknown.

V was trimmed by 1 base and J by 7 bases, leaving 11 bases between them. Germline V gene lookup returns CDR1 SGHRS and CDR2 YFSETQ. The CDR3 runs 13 residues. The sample's treatment: approximately 9-day PBMC culture with coronavirus spike peptide pools or control peptides (ViraFEST assay). Negative selection was the method that isolated CD4+ T cells after ten to eleven days of culture. Once obtained from cultured CD4+ T cells, the DNA was sequenced using the Oncomine TCR Beta short-read assay. TCRdb reprocessed the PCR reads via MiXCR and lists one record per CDR3 protein. The table includes approximately 10,000 distinct CDR3 sequences, approximately 57% detected once.

The rearrangement uses TRBV5-1 and TRBJ1-2; D gene uncertain. Sequences were obtained from CD4+ T cells from blood, cultured in vitro. This clonotype originated in a human donor who had recovered from COVID-19. The CDR3 coding sequence is TGCGCCAGCAGCTTGTTGGCCGGCGGTGGCTACACCTTC. Translation: CASSLLAGGGYTF.